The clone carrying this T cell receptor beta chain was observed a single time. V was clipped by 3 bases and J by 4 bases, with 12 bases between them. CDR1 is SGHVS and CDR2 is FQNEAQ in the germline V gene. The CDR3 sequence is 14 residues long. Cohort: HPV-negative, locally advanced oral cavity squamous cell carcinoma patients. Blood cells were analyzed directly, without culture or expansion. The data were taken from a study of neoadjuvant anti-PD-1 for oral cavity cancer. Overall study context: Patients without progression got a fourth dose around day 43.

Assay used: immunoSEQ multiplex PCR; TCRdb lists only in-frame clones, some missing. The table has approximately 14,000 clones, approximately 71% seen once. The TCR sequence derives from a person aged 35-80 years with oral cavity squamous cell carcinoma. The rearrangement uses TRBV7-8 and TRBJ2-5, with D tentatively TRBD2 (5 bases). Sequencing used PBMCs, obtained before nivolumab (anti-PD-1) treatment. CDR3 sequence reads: CASSFRLGRETQYF. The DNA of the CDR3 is TGTGCCAGCAGCTTCCGGCTGGGGAGAGAGACCCAGTACTTC.